This is a list of T cell receptor beta chains from one sample in a study of T-cell reconstitution after alpha-beta-depleted transplantation in children. TCRdb re-called the PCR reads with MiXCR, one entry per CDR3 protein. This table holds over 550,000 distinct CDR3 sequences, about 10% found once. The sample in question was PBMCs from the stem cell graft donor, obtained from the stem cell graft. The receptor set was obtained from a human donor who donated a stem cell graft to a child with acute myeloid leukemia. The CDR3 runs from the conserved cysteine through the conserved F or W. D genes are given only for firm matches. Only part of the rows carry a size: once, few, many, or a class if the clone is expanded.

d_call: TRBD2
v_call: TRBV15
j_call: TRBJ2-2
cdr3_length: 19
clone_size: few
cdr3_nt: TGTGCCACCAGCAGAAATCTGCCGGGACTAGCGGGACTCACCGGGGAGCTGTTTTTT
cdr3_aa: CATSRNLPGLAGLTGELFF

d_call: -
v_call: TRBV21-1
j_call: TRBJ1-2
cdr3_length: 16
clone_size: few
cdr3_nt: TGTGCCAGCAGCAAAGACCGGGGGCTGAGGAACTATGGCTACACCTTC
cdr3_aa: CASSKDRGLRNYGYTF

d_call: -
v_call: TRBV28
j_call: TRBJ2-7
cdr3_length: 10
clone_size: -
cdr3_nt: TGTGCCAGCAGTGAGGGTCAGCAGTACTTC
cdr3_aa: CASSEGQQYF

d_call: -
v_call: TRBV15
j_call: TRBJ1-2
cdr3_length: 15
clone_size: -
cdr3_nt: TGTGCCACCAGCAGAGGACTTTCAGGGAATGAAGGCTACACCTTC
cdr3_aa: CATSRGLSGNEGYTF

d_call: -
v_call: TRBV7-8
j_call: TRBJ1-6
cdr3_length: 15
clone_size: -
cdr3_nt: TGTGCCAGCAGCTTAGAAACAGGAATCAATTCACCCCTCCACTTT
cdr3_aa: CASSLETGINSPLHF

d_call: -
v_call: TRBV29-1
j_call: TRBJ1-5
cdr3_length: 11
clone_size: -
cdr3_nt: TGCAGCGTTGAGATTGGGCAGCCCCAGCATTTT
cdr3_aa: CSVEIGQPQHF

d_call: TRBD2
v_call: TRBV20-1
j_call: TRBJ2-7
cdr3_length: 14
clone_size: few
cdr3_nt: TGCAGTGCTAGAGATGCACTAGCGGTCTACGAGCAGTACTTC
cdr3_aa: CSARDALAVYEQYF

d_call: -
v_call: TRBV7-9
j_call: TRBJ2-2
cdr3_length: 16
clone_size: few
cdr3_nt: TGTGCCAGCAGCTTAATCCGGGGGAAGCACACCGGGGAGCTGTTTTTT
cdr3_aa: CASSLIRGKHTGELFF

d_call: -
v_call: TRBV29-1
j_call: TRBJ2-2
cdr3_length: 14
clone_size: -
cdr3_nt: TGCAGCGTGACTCCGGGCCCGGGGACCGGGGAGCTGTTTTTT
cdr3_aa: CSVTPGPGTGELFF

d_call: -
v_call: TRBV6-2/TRBV6-3
j_call: TRBJ2-4
cdr3_length: 14
clone_size: -
cdr3_nt: TGTGCCAGCAGTTACCGGGACACTCAAAACATTCAGTACTTC
cdr3_aa: CASSYRDTQNIQYF

d_call: -
v_call: TRBV20-1
j_call: TRBJ1-6
cdr3_length: 15
clone_size: few
cdr3_nt: TGCAGTGCTAGAGATGAGGGGGGCATAGATTCACCCCTCCACTTT
cdr3_aa: CSARDEGGIDSPLHF

d_call: -
v_call: TRBV3-1
j_call: TRBJ2-4
cdr3_length: 12
clone_size: few
cdr3_nt: TGTGCCAGCAGCCACGGCCCTGAGGGGCTGTACTTC
cdr3_aa: CASSHGPEGLYF

d_call: TRBD1
v_call: TRBV20-1
j_call: TRBJ1-5
cdr3_length: 15
clone_size: many
cdr3_nt: TGCAGTGCTAGAGCTCTGGACAGGAGCAATCAGCCCCAGCATTTT
cdr3_aa: CSARALDRSNQPQHF

d_call: TRBD1
v_call: TRBV7-2
j_call: TRBJ2-7
cdr3_length: 15
clone_size: -
cdr3_nt: TGTGCCAGCAGCTTCGGGACAGGGGTCAGTAGCGAGCAGTACTTC
cdr3_aa: CASSFGTGVSSEQYF

d_call: TRBD2
v_call: TRBV3-1
j_call: TRBJ2-5
cdr3_length: 14
clone_size: once
cdr3_nt: TGTGCCAGCAGCCGCGGGAGCTGGCAAGAGACCCAGTACTTC
cdr3_aa: CASSRGSWQETQYF

d_call: -
v_call: TRBV28
j_call: TRBJ2-7
cdr3_length: 12
clone_size: -
cdr3_nt: TGTGCCAGCAGCCAGATCAGGGACGAGCAGTACTTC
cdr3_aa: CASSQIRDEQYF

d_call: -
v_call: TRBV20-1
j_call: TRBJ2-5
cdr3_length: 15
clone_size: few
cdr3_nt: TGCAGTGCTAGAGATTGGGAGCGGACGGGGGAGACCCAGTACTTC
cdr3_aa: CSARDWERTGETQYF

d_call: TRBD2
v_call: TRBV11-1
j_call: TRBJ2-3
cdr3_length: 16
clone_size: once
cdr3_nt: TGTGCCAGCAGCTTCTTAGCGGGAGGGCCCACAGATGCGCAGTATTTT
cdr3_aa: CASSFLAGGPTDAQYF